This TCR beta chain was sequenced in a study of T cell responses to AZD1222 COVID-19 vaccine. The data were produced by immunoSEQ multiplex PCR, yet TCRdb's version contains in-frame clones alone and is incomplete. The sample consists of 150,000 to 200,000 clones, around 92% of them appearing once. Germline V gene sequence: CDR1 LNHDA, CDR2 SQIVND (reference sequence). Trimming cost V 9 bases and J 10 bases, with 19 bases left between them. The CDR3 is 14 residues long. The origin of this receptor is an adult in good health. This rearrangement joins TRBV19 to TRBJ1-6, with D possibly TRBD1 on 6 matching bases. The source material was peripheral blood, sampled on day 0 of AZD1222 vaccination. This CDR3 reads CASGGAAKNSPLHF. The CDR3 nucleotides are TGTGCCAGCGGGGGGGCTGCGAAAAACTCACCCCTCCACTTT.